These 7 T cell receptor beta chains came from one sample sequenced in a study of T cell changes during pregnancy in multiple sclerosis (dated by TCRdb to about 2019). Library preparation employed the immunoSEQ multiplex PCR assay. Sourced from immuneACCESS, this table was stored by TCRdb with only in-frame sequences that have V and J called. A share of the clones is absent; for the studies checked, an unresolved V gene accounts for under half, and the remainder has no known explanation. Present in this sample are 65,000 to 90,000 clones, over 90% of which were seen just once. Of the sample, almost 0.3% is held by the ten largest clones. The starting material was CD4+ T cells from peripheral blood mononuclear cells, obtained after pregnancy. These receptors were taken from a female donor with multiple sclerosis, enrolled in a pregnancy study.

This rearrangement joins TRBV6-5 to TRBJ1-6, with TRBD1 matching over 7 bases. The V gene end was trimmed by 8 bases and the J gene end by 9 bases; junction bases not matched to a gene: 13. This CDR3 is built from 15 residues. Germline CDR1 and CDR2: MNHEY and SVGAGI. In DNA, the CDR3 is TGTGCCAGCTCCGAGAGGGGGCCTCGAAGTTCACCCCTCCACTTT. Translating gives CASSERGPRSSPLHF.

The table lists this clone with a count of one. The J gene is TRBJ2-2, the V gene TRBV19; 9 nucleotides line up with TRBD2. V shed 8 bases and J 5 bases; nucleotides not matched to a gene: 9. CDR1 LNHDA and CDR2 SQIVND come from the germline V gene (reference sequence). The CDR3 loop spans 15 amino acids. CDR3 coding DNA: TGTGCCAGTCGGGTATTAGCGGGGGATACCGGGGAGCTGTTTTTT. Amino acid sequence: CASRVLAGDTGELFF. Complete variable domain (other parts from reference TRBV19 and TRBJ2-2): DGGITQSPKYLFRKEGQNVTLSCEQNLNHDAMYWYRQDPGQGLRLIYYSQIVNDFQKGDIAEGYSVSREKKESFPLTVTSAQKNPTAFYLCASRVLAGDTGELFFGEGSRLTVL.

The V and J genes are TRBV27 and TRBJ2-2; 15 bases align to TRBD2. From germline, CDR1 is MNHEY and CDR2 SMNVEV (reference sequence). The length of the CDR3 is 19 residues. Unmatched junction bases numbered 4, after V lost 2 bases and J lost 0 bases. CDR3 nucleotides: TGTGCCAGCAGTTTACACGGACTAGCGGGAGGGCCGAACACCGGGGAGCTGTTTTTT. Translation: CASSLHGLAGGPNTGELFF.

V gene TRBV2 combines with J gene TRBJ2-5; perhaps TRBD2 as D (6 bases). V dropped 11 bases and J dropped 5 bases, with 21 bases sitting between them. The CDR3 loop spans 14 amino acids. CDR1 and CDR2 from the germline V gene are SNHLY and FYNNEI. CDR3 in amino acids: CADKQVGGWETQYF. In nucleotides, the CDR3 is TGTGCCGACAAGCAGGTGGGGGGTTGGGAGACCCAGTACTTC. Based on the CDR3 plus reference TRBV2 and TRBJ2-5, the full variable domain is EPEVTQTPSHQVTQMGQEVILRCVPISNHLYFYWYRQILGQKVEFLVSFYNNEISEKSEIFDDQFSVERPDGSNFTLKIRSTKLEDSAMYFCADKQVGGWETQYFGPGTRLLVL.

This clone appeared a single time. V usage is TRBV11-1 and J usage is TRBJ1-1, with a weak D call TRBD1 (5 bases). V gave up 4 bases and J gave up 5 bases, with 14 bases separating them. The CDR3 extends over 14 amino acids. Germline V gene data show CDR1 as SGHAT and CDR2 as FQDESV (reference sequence). The CDR3 is CASSSRLGGTEAFF. In nucleotides, the CDR3 is TGTGCCAGCAGCTCACGCCTTGGGGGGACTGAAGCTTTCTTT.

This clone was detected only once. J is TRBJ1-2 and V is TRBV27, with a weak D call TRBD1 (5 bases). From germline, CDR1 is MNHEY and CDR2 SMNVEV (reference sequence). The CDR3 totals 17 residues. Trimming took off 6 bases at V and 0 bases at J, with 20 bases between the two ends. The CDR3 nucleotides are TGTGCCAGCAGGGGGGGTCCGAGGGGCCTAGCTAACTATGGCTACACCTTC. Translating gives CASRGGPRGLANYGYTF.

This chain joins TRBV14 and TRBJ1-2, with D possibly being TRBD1 (5 bases). CDR1 is SGHDN, CDR2 FVKESK, per germline. CDR3 length: 16 residues. Trimming left V 1 base short and J 1 base short, with 13 bases between. For the CDR3, the DNA is TGTGCCAGCAGCCAAGTTCTGGGGGGGGGTAACTATGGCTACACCTTC. It translates to CASSQVLGGGNYGYTF.